This TCR beta chain emerged from a study of cytomegalovirus exposure and HLA in healthy donors. PCR was performed using 60 Vbeta and 13 Jbeta primers. Clones were sequenced by immunoSEQ multiplex PCR, and TCRdb holds only the in-frame ones, with some missing. This table holds under 200,000 clones, roughly 80% found once. Of note for this clone: Its target is not known.

Study observations and caveats: Beyond CMV serostatus, there was no information to go on about immune exposure.

Sample: PBMCs. The sequence was obtained from a man aged 25-40 years in good health and CMV-seronegative.

The CDR3 protein is CATSGPIREDDYGYTF. The CDR3, as DNA: TGTGCCACCAGCGGGCCCATCCGGGAAGATGACTATGGCTACACCTTC. The V and J genes are TRBV15 and TRBJ1-2; D remains ambiguous. This CDR3 has 16 residues. Germline assignment: CDR1 LNHNV and CDR2 YYDKDF (reference sequence). V lost 5 bases to trimming and J lost 3 bases, with 19 bases between them. The full variable domain, completed using reference TRBV15 and TRBJ1-2, is DAMVIQNPRYQVTQFGKPVTLSCSQTLNHNVMYWYQQKSSQAPKLLFHYYDKDFNNEADTPDNFQSRRPNTSFCFLDIRSPGLGDTAMYLCATSGPIREDDYGYTFGSGTRLTVV.